These T cell receptor beta chains were read from a single sample in a study of cytomegalovirus exposure and HLA in healthy donors. The method was immunoSEQ multiplex PCR; TCRdb's version includes in-frame clones alone and lacks a portion of them. The table lists 200,000 to 250,000 clones, approximately 85% of them singletons. The sequencing sample was made of PBMCs. These receptor sequences come from a woman in her thirties or forties in good health and CMV-seronegative. CDR3s include the opening cysteine and the closing phenylalanine or tryptophan. D genes are given only for firm matches. Size tells how often a clone was seen (once, few, many) or the class of an expanded clone, and some rows leave it out.

v_gene: TRBV5-4
abundance: .
j_gene: TRBJ2-3
d_gene: TRBD1
CDR3nt: TGTGCCAGCAGCTTACGGACAGGGGGCCCAGATACGCAGTATTTT
CDR3aa: CASSLRTGGPDTQYF

v_gene: TRBV5-1
abundance: .
j_gene: TRBJ2-3
d_gene: .
CDR3nt: TGCGCCAGCACCCCGGTATACCCTAGCACAGATACGCAGTATTTT
CDR3aa: CASTPVYPSTDTQYF

v_gene: TRBV19
abundance: once
j_gene: TRBJ1-2
d_gene: .
CDR3nt: TGTGCCAGTAGTACCCGGACAGCCGCTAACTATGGCTACACCTTC
CDR3aa: CASSTRTAANYGYTF

v_gene: TRBV30
abundance: .
j_gene: TRBJ2-5
d_gene: .
CDR3nt: TGTGCCTGGGGCCTCGGGGAGACCCAGTACTTC
CDR3aa: CAWGLGETQYF

v_gene: TRBV11-2
abundance: .
j_gene: TRBJ2-5
d_gene: .
CDR3nt: TGTGCCAGCAGCTTACCCAGTAAAGAGACCCAGTACTTC
CDR3aa: CASSLPSKETQYF

v_gene: TRBV4-2
abundance: .
j_gene: TRBJ1-4
d_gene: .
CDR3nt: TGTGCCAGCAGCCAAGATCTCGCAGGCCCCACCGAAAAACTGTTTTTT
CDR3aa: CASSQDLAGPTEKLFF

v_gene: TRBV7-9
abundance: .
j_gene: TRBJ2-2
d_gene: TRBD2
CDR3nt: TGTTCCAGCAGCCGGCCTAGCGGGCCGAACACCGGGGAGCTGTTTTTT
CDR3aa: CSSSRPSGPNTGELFF

v_gene: TRBV28
abundance: .
j_gene: TRBJ2-5
d_gene: .
CDR3nt: TGTGCCAGCAGTTTACCAGGGCGCCATAACTTC
CDR3aa: CASSLPGRHNF

v_gene: TRBV29-1
abundance: .
j_gene: TRBJ1-1
d_gene: .
CDR3nt: TGCAGCGTTGTTGCAGGGAGGACTGAAGCTTTCTTT
CDR3aa: CSVVAGRTEAFF

v_gene: TRBV2
abundance: .
j_gene: TRBJ1-5
d_gene: .
CDR3nt: TGTGCCAGCAGTGTCTCGGGGGGCATTCAGCCCCAGCATTTT
CDR3aa: CASSVSGGIQPQHF

v_gene: TRBV7-9
abundance: .
j_gene: TRBJ1-1
d_gene: .
CDR3nt: TGTGCCAGCAGCCTCGACTTAGGGAGCACTGAAGCTTTCTTT
CDR3aa: CASSLDLGSTEAFF

v_gene: TRBV7-9
abundance: .
j_gene: TRBJ1-2
d_gene: TRBD1
CDR3nt: TGTGCCAGCAGCTCTGGACAGGTCTATGGCTACACCTTC
CDR3aa: CASSSGQVYGYTF

v_gene: TRBV9
abundance: .
j_gene: TRBJ2-5
d_gene: TRBD2
CDR3nt: TGTGCCAGCAGCGTAGGGGTCGGGAGGTTACAAGAGACCCAGTACTTC
CDR3aa: CASSVGVGRLQETQYF

v_gene: TRBV19
abundance: .
j_gene: TRBJ1-1
d_gene: .
CDR3nt: TGTGCCAGTAAACCCGGGAACACTGAAGCTTTCTTT
CDR3aa: CASKPGNTEAFF

v_gene: TRBV5-6
abundance: .
j_gene: TRBJ1-1
d_gene: .
CDR3nt: TGTGCCAGCAGCTTGCAGGGGACTGAAGCTTTCTTT
CDR3aa: CASSLQGTEAFF

v_gene: TRBV18
abundance: once
j_gene: TRBJ2-2
d_gene: .
CDR3nt: TGTGCCAGCTCACCACAGGGGGGGCCAGTCACCGGGGAGCTGTTTTTT
CDR3aa: CASSPQGGPVTGELFF

v_gene: TRBV5-1
abundance: .
j_gene: TRBJ1-2
d_gene: TRBD1
CDR3nt: TGCGCCAGCAGCTTAGGGGACAGTGTGCGGGGCTACACCTTC
CDR3aa: CASSLGDSVRGYTF

v_gene: TRBV27
abundance: once
j_gene: TRBJ2-2
d_gene: .
CDR3nt: TGTGCCAGCAGTTCCCCCTCCGGGGAGCTGTTTTTT
CDR3aa: CASSSPSGELFF

v_gene: TRBV6-6
abundance: few
j_gene: TRBJ1-4
d_gene: TRBD1
CDR3nt: TGTGCCAGCAGTCGTCAGGGGGGCGGCGGGGAAAAACTGTTTTTT
CDR3aa: CASSRQGGGGEKLFF

v_gene: TRBV7-9
abundance: .
j_gene: TRBJ2-5
d_gene: .
CDR3nt: TGTGCCAGCCAATCTTTCTCGGGGGAGGAGACCCAGTACTTC
CDR3aa: CASQSFSGEETQYF

v_gene: TRBV2
abundance: once
j_gene: TRBJ2-1
d_gene: .
CDR3nt: TGTGCCAGCGGTGCTAGGGAGGTGAATGAGCAGTTCTTC
CDR3aa: CASGAREVNEQFF

v_gene: TRBV6-5
abundance: .
j_gene: TRBJ2-2
d_gene: .
CDR3nt: TGTGCCAGCAGTTGGGCCATCGGGGGGAACACCGGGGAGCTGTTTTTT
CDR3aa: CASSWAIGGNTGELFF